This TCR beta chain derives from a study of blood T cell repertoires in COVID-19. Study information: Researchers got acute and convalescent COVID-19 samples from the United States, Italy and Spain. Nucleic acid was either cDNA or gDNA, and it came from T cells, B-cell-depleted T cells, or PBMCs.

The germline CDR1 and CDR2 sequences are SQVTM and ANQGSEA. Deletions cut 4 bases from V and 4 bases from J, with 22 bases between. The CDR3 is 16 residues long. Original handling: Nucleated cell counts were estimated from reference gene primer amplification. Data came from immunoSEQ multiplex PCR; TCRdb stores just in-frame clones and leaves some out. The V and J calls and clone size come from that table; D and trimming were worked out from the DNA. The sample records about 410,000 clones, around nine tenths being singletons. The origin of this receptor is a woman aged 40 to 50 with COVID-19, enrolled during active disease. The source material was peripheral blood. The genes are TRBV29-1 and TRBJ1-2, with no clear D. The CDR3 region is CSVGSKSRRDVYGYTF. For the CDR3, the DNA is TGCAGCGTTGGGTCCAAATCCCGACGGGATGTCTATGGCTACACCTTC.